This T cell receptor beta chain comes out of a study of T-cell memory formation after mild COVID-19. Study information: Clustering of TCRs was largely donor specific.

This clonotype occurred many times. TCRdb re-derived calls from the 5' RACE reads in MiXCR, one entry per CDR3 protein. The profile shows roughly 620,000 distinct CDR3 sequences, roughly 18% of them singletons. The receptor's source is an adult woman who had mild COVID-19 (a few samples of this study predate the infection). Cell type and time point are not known. Sequenced input: PBMCs or a T cell subset sorted from them (not recorded which).

CDR3 residues: CSARPDRGTYEQYF. The CDR3 DNA reads as TGCAGTGCTAGACCCGACAGGGGAACCTACGAGCAGTACTTC. The genes are TRBV20-1 and TRBJ2-7; the match to TRBD1 covers 8 bases. The V segment lost 2 bases and the J segment 2 bases; nucleotides outside the gene matches: 5. Germline CDR1 reads DFQATT; CDR2 reads SNEGSKA (reference sequence). This CDR3 contains 14 residues.